One sample yielded the 8 T cell receptor beta chains listed below, sequenced in a study of T cell clonality in common variable immunodeficiency (dated by TCRdb to between 2015 and 2016). The method was the immunoSEQ multiplex PCR assay. The immuneACCESS repertoire file appears here via TCRdb, limited to in-frame rearrangements. These files lack a portion of the clones; in checked studies, under half of the deficit traces to unresolved V genes, and the cause of the others is not known. With about 28,000 clones recorded, this sample contains no clone counted only once. About 13% of the sample comes from the top ten. Material: peripheral blood mononuclear cells. These receptor sequences come from a person aged 18-69 years in good health.

This clone appeared many times. The read falls 3 residues short of the CDR3 end, and the missing part is taken from the germline J gene. The chain employs TRBV20-1 and TRBJ1-2, with D possibly being TRBD1 (5 bases). The CDR3 loop spans 13 amino acids. Germline values: CDR1 DFQATT, CDR2 SNEGSKA (reference sequence). V was clipped by 7 bases and J by 6 bases, with 18 bases between them. The CDR3 loop reads CSGTSGFRNGYTF. The CDR3 bases that were read are TGCAGTGGTACCTCAGGGTTTCGGAATGGC.

This clone was counted at least ten times. The read stops 3 residues short of the end of the CDR3; the missing end is completed from the germline J gene. This chain uses TRBV5-1 with TRBJ1-1, with D possibly matching TRBD1 (5 bases). The CDR3 has 15 residues. CDR1 SGHRS and CDR2 YFSETQ come from the germline V gene. The V gene lost 1 base and the J gene lost 6 bases, with 16 bases spanning the gap. The covered CDR3 bases are TGCGCCAGCAGCTTGATGGGCAGGGCCGATGCTGAA. This encodes CASSLMGRADAE. The complete CDR3 protein is CASSLMGRADAEAFF.

This clone was found many times. With the read ending 3 residues before the CDR3 end, the germline J gene is used to fill in that end. Other DNA sequences of this sample code for an identical CDR3. The chain joins TRBV18 to TRBJ1-3, with D unclear. Germline V gene data show CDR1 as KGHSH and CDR2 as LQKENI. The CDR3 totals 16 residues. The ends were cut back, 4 bases at V and 0 bases at J, with 13 bases in the middle. This CDR3 is CASSLQISDSGNTIYF. The covered CDR3 bases are TGTGCCAGCTCACTCCAGATTTCAGACTCTGGAAACACC.

This clone was picked up many times. The read halts 3 residues ahead of the CDR3 end, with the missing end drawn from the germline J gene. The chain uses TRBV5-6 and TRBJ2-1; D unclear. Germline CDR1 and CDR2: SGHDT and YYEEEE. Trimming stripped 4 bases from V and 7 bases from J, with 9 bases between. The CDR3 runs 12 residues. CDR3 DNA, as far as it was read: TGTGCCAGCAGCCGCAGTGAGAATGAG. Residues: CASSRSENE. The CDR3 in its entirety is CASSRSENEQFF. Supplemented by reference TRBV5-6 and TRBJ2-1, the full variable domain reads DAGVTQSPTHLIKTRGQQVTLRCSPKSGHDTVSWYQQALGQGPQFIFQYYEEEERQRGNFPDRFSGHQFPNYSSELNVNALLLGDSALYLCASSRSENEQFFGPGTRLTVL.

This clone was recorded at least ten times. The read terminates 3 residues ahead of where the CDR3 ends, so the germline J gene completes it. The chain is built from TRBV7-8 and TRBJ2-7; 9 bases line up with TRBD2. The CDR3 runs 17 residues. CDR1 and CDR2 (germline): SGHVS, FQNEAQ. V was pared by 3 bases and J by 0 bases, with 9 bases of the junction left unmatched. The covered CDR3 bases are TGTGCCAGCAGCTTGAAGAGACTAGCGGCGAGCTCCTACGAG. Its translation: CASSLKRLAASSYE. The CDR3 in full is CASSLKRLAASSYEQYF.

This clone was detected ten times or more. CDR3 region: CASSPTQVTGELFF. The sequenced CDR3 bases are TGTGCCAGCAGCCCGACACAGGTCACCGGGGAG. This rearrangement joins TRBV7-9 to TRBJ2-2, with a tentative D call TRBD1 (5 bases). The sequenced fragment ends 3 residues before the CDR3 boundary, so the rest is inferred from the germline J gene. The V gene lost 5 bases and the J gene lost 4 bases, with 11 bases spanning the gap. The CDR3 runs to 14 residues. Germline assignment: CDR1 SEHNR and CDR2 FQNEAQ (reference sequence). The full variable domain, in which reference TRBV7-9 and TRBJ2-2 provide the parts outside the CDR3, is DTGVSQNPRHKITKRGQNVTFRCDPISEHNRLYWYRQTLGQGPEFLTYFQNEAQLEKSRLLSDRFSAERPKGSFSTLEIQRTEQGDSAMYLCASSPTQVTGELFFGEGSRLTVL.

This clone was picked up many times. The read ends 3 residues shy of where the CDR3 ends; the end is completed using the germline J gene. The V and J genes are TRBV5-6 and TRBJ1-1, with D hard to call. The germline gives CDR1 SGHDT, CDR2 YYEEEE. Trimming left V 1 base short and J 1 base short, with 8 bases between. This CDR3 comprises 14 residues. The DNA read from the CDR3 is TGTGCCAGCAGCTTGAAGGGCCCGAACACTGAA. Its protein is CASSLKGPNTE. The entire CDR3 reads CASSLKGPNTEAFF.

At least ten counts were recorded for this clone. The DNA ends 3 residues before the CDR3 does, and the rest of the CDR3 is filled in from the germline J gene. The genes are TRBV2 and TRBJ2-1; tentative D call: TRBD1 (5 bases). The CDR3 covers 14 residues. V lost 5 bases and J 6 bases, leaving 14 bases between the germline ends. Germline V gene sequence: CDR1 SNHLY, CDR2 FYNNEI. CDR3 amino acids: CASSSLQGPNEQFF. The covered CDR3 bases are TGTGCCAGCAGTAGCTTGCAGGGTCCCAATGAG. Variable domain in full (rest from reference TRBV2 and TRBJ2-1): EPEVTQTPSHQVTQMGQEVILRCVPISNHLYFYWYRQILGQKVEFLVSFYNNEISEKSEIFDDQFSVERPDGSNFTLKIRSTKLEDSAMYFCASSSLQGPNEQFFGPGTRLTVL.